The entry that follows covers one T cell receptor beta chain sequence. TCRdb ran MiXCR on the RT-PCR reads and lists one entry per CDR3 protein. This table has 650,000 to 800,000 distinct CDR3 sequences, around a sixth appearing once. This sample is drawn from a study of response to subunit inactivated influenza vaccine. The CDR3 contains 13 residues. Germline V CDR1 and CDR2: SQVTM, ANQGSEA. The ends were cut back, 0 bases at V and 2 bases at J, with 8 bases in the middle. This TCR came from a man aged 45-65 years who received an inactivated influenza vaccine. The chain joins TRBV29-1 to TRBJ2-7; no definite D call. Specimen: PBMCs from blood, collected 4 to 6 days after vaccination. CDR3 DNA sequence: TGCAGCGTTGAAGATTCTCTGGCCTACGAGCAGTACTTC. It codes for CSVEDSLAYEQYF.